This record looks at one TCR beta chain sequence and its context. Trimming left V 3 bases short and J 6 bases short, with 11 bases between. Germline V gives CDR1 LNHDA, CDR2 SQIVND (reference sequence). There are 14 residues in the CDR3. This specimen belongs to a study of cytotoxic CD8 clonotypes in ibrutinib-treated CLL. Only in-frame clones appear in the TCRdb table, and some are missing; sequencing was by immunoSEQ multiplex PCR. Found here are about 92,000 clones, about 74% of them singletons; the top ten hold about 26%. This TCR was recovered from a human donor with chronic lymphocytic leukemia. Sequencing was performed on PBMCs, taken after 24 months of ibrutinib treatment. V gene TRBV19 combines with J gene TRBJ2-2; TRBD2 might be the D (6 bases). The CDR3 bases are TGTGCCAGTAGTATTCAAACGGGGGCCGGGGAGCTGTTTTTT. Protein product: CASSIQTGAGELFF.